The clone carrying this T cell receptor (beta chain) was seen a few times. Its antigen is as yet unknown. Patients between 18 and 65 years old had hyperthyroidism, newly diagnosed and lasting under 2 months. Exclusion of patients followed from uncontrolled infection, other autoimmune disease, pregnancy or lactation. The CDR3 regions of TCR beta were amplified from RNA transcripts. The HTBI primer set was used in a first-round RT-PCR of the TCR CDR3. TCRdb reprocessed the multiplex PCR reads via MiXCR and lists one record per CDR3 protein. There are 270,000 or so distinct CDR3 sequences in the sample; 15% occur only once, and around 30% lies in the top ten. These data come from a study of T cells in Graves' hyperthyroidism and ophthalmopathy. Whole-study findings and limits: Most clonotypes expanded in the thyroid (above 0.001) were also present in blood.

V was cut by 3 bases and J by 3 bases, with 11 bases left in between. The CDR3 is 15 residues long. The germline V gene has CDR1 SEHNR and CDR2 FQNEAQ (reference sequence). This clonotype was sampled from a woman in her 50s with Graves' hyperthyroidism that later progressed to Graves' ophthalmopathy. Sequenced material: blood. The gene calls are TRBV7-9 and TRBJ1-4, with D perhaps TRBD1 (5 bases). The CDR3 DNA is TGTGCCAGCAGCTTCACAGGCACCTCTAATGAAAAACTGTTTTTT. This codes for CASSFTGTSNEKLFF.